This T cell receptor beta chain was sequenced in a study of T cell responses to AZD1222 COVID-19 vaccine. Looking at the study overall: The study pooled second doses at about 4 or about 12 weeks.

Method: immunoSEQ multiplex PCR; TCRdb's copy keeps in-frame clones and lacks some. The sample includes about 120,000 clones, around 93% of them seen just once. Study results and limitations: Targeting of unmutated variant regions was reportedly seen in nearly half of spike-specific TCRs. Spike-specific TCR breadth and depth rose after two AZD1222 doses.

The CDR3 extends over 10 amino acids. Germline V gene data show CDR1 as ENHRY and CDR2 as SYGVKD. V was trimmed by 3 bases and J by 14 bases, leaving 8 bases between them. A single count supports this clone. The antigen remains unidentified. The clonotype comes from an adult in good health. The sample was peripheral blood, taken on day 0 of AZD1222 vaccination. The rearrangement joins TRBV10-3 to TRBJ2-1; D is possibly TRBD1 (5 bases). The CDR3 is CAISDRVKFF. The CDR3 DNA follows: TGTGCCATCAGTGACAGGGTGAAGTTCTTC.